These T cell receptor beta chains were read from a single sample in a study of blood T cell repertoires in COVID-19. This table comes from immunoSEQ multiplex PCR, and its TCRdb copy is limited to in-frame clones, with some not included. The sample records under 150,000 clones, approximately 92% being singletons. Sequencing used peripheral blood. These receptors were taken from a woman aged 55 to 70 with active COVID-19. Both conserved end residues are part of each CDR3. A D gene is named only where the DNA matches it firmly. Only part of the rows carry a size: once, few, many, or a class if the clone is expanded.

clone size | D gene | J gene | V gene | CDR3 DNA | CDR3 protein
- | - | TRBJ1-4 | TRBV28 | TGTGCCAGCAGTTTAGGAGGGGCCCGGGAAAAACTGTTTTTT | CASSLGGAREKLFF
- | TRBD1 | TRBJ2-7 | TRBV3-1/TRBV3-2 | TGTGCCAGCAGCCTGGGGACAGTCTACGAGCAGTACTTC | CASSLGTVYEQYF
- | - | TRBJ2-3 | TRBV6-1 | TGTGCCAGCAGGGAAACCGGGACTGTAATCACAGATACGCAGTATTTT | CASRETGTVITDTQYF
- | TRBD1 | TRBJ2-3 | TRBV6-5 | TGTGCCAGCAGTTATACGGGACAGCGGACGCAGTATTTT | CASSYTGQRTQYF
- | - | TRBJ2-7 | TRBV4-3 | TGCGCCAGCAGCCAGGGCTGGGGAGGGGGGGACTACGAGCAGTACTTC | CASSQGWGGGDYEQYF
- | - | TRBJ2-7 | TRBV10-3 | TGTGCCATCAGTGACGGGGGCTACGAGCAGTACTTC | CAISDGGYEQYF
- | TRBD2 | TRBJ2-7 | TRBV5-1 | TGCGCCAGCGGGAGGGAGGGGATTTCCTACGAGCAGTACTTC | CASGREGISYEQYF
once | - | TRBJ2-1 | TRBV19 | TGTGCCAGTAGTATTGTGTCGCCGACCGGGGGCAATGAGCAGTTCTTC | CASSIVSPTGGNEQFF
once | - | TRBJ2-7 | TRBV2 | TGTGCCAGCAGTGAAATCGCAACCGGGCAGTACTTC | CASSEIATGQYF
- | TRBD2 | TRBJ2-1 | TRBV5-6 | TGTGCCAGCAGCTTGAAGGTGGTGGGTATAGCGGGATTTGGCAATGAGCAGTTCTTC | CASSLKVVGIAGFGNEQFF
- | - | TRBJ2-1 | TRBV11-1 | TGTGCCAGCAGCTTATTAGCCCAACAGGCGCAGTTCTTC | CASSLLAQQAQFF
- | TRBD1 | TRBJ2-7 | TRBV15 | TGTGCCACCAGCAGAGGTAGACAGGGACCTTACGAGCAGTACTTC | CATSRGRQGPYEQYF
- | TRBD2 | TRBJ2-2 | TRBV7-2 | TGTGCCAGCAGCCGTCAGACTAGCGGGAGGGCCCTCACCGGGGAGCTGTTTTTT | CASSRQTSGRALTGELFF
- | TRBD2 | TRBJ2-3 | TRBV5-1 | TGCGCCAGCAGCCTAGGACTAGTAGGAGATACGCAGTATTTT | CASSLGLVGDTQYF
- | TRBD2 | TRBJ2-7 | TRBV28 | TGTGCCAGCAGTTTAGGAGCGGGAGACTCCGAGCAGTACTTC | CASSLGAGDSEQYF
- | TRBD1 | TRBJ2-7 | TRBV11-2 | TGTGCCAGCAGCCCAGACAGGGGGAGGGAGCAGTACTTC | CASSPDRGREQYF
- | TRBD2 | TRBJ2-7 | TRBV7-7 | TGTGCCAGCAGCTTAGAAGCGGGGACTTCGGGGGAGCAGTACTTC | CASSLEAGTSGEQYF
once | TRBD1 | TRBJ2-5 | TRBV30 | TGTGCCTTTTCGACAGGGCTCCAAGAGACCCAGTACTTC | CAFSTGLQETQYF
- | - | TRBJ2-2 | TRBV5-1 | TGCGCCAGCAGCTCCTTTTTGAGCACCGGGGAGCTGTTTTTT | CASSSFLSTGELFF
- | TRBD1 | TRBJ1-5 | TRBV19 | TGTGCCAGTAGTACCAGGACAGGGCTCAATCAGCCCCAGCATTTT | CASSTRTGLNQPQHF
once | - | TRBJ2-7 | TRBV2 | TGTGCCAGCAGTGAAGTATGGAGCTCCTACGAGCAGTACTTC | CASSEVWSSYEQYF
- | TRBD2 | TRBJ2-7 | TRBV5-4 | TGTGCCAGCAGCCCTGGGACTAGCGGGAGGGGGGAGCAGTACTTC | CASSPGTSGRGEQYF
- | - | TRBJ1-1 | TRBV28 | TGTGCCAGCAGTCCCCCAGGGGTTACTGAAGCTTTCTTT | CASSPPGVTEAFF
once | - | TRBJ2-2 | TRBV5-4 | TGTGCCAGCAGCCGTACGGGCACCGGGGAGCTGTTTTTT | CASSRTGTGELFF
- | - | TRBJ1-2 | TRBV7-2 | TGTGCCAGCAGCTTATCCCGGACAGCCTCAGCTAACTATGGCTACACCTTC | CASSLSRTASANYGYTF
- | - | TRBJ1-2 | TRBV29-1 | TGCAGCGCTGCAGCAGGGCCCAACTATGGCTACACCTTC | CSAAAGPNYGYTF
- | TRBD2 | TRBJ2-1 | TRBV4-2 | TGTGCCAGCAGCCCTACCGGGACTAGTTACAATGAGCAGTTCTTC | CASSPTGTSYNEQFF
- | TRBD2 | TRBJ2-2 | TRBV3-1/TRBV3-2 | TGTGCCAGCAGCCATACACTAGCGGGAGGGCGATTCGGGGAGCTGTTTTTT | CASSHTLAGGRFGELFF
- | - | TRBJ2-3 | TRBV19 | TGTGCCACACACAACCTCCGGGACCCAAGCGGGACAGATACGCAGTATTTT | CATHNLRDPSGTDTQYF
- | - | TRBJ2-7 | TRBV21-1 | TGTGCCAGCACCGACTTAGACGACCCCTACGAGCAGTACTTC | CASTDLDDPYEQYF
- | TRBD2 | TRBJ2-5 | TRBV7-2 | TGTGCCACCGGGACTAGCCCACAAGAGACCCAGTACTTC | CATGTSPQETQYF
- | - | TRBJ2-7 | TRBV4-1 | TGCGCCAGCAGCCAAGATTACCGGTCCTACGAGCAGTACTTC | CASSQDYRSYEQYF
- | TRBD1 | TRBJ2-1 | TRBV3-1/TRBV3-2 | TGTGCCAGCAGCCTCGGGACAGGGCGGGACAATGAGCAGTTCTTC | CASSLGTGRDNEQFF
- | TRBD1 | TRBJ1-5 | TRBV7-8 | TGTGCCAGCAGCCCGAACGACAGGGGCAATCAGCCCCAGCATTTT | CASSPNDRGNQPQHF
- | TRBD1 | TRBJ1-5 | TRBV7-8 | TGTGCCAGCAGCTTAGGGGTGACAGGGAAAGATCAGCCCCAGCATTTT | CASSLGVTGKDQPQHF
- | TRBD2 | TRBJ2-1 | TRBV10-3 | TGTGCCATCAGTGAGAACGGGGGGAATGAGCAGTTCTTC | CAISENGGNEQFF
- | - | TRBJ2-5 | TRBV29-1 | TGCAGCGTCGACGGGGCGGCGGGACAAGAGACCCAGTACTTC | CSVDGAAGQETQYF
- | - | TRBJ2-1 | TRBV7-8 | TGTGCCAGCAGCTTAGAAGGGGGTTACAATGAGCAGTTCTTC | CASSLEGGYNEQFF
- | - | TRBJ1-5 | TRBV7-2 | TGTGCCAGCAGCTTAGACGGACTTAGCAATCAGCCCCAGCATTTT | CASSLDGLSNQPQHF
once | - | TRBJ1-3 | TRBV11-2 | TGTGCCAGCAGCTTGACGGACAGCTCTGGAAACACCATATATTTT | CASSLTDSSGNTIYF
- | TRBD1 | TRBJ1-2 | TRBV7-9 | TGTGCCAGCAGCGCCAGACAGGGCCCTAACTATGGCTACACCTTC | CASSARQGPNYGYTF
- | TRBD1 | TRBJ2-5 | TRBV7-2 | TGTGCCAGCAGCTTAGGGGGACAGGCTCAAGAGACCCAGTACTTC | CASSLGGQAQETQYF
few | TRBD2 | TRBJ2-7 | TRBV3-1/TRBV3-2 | TGTGCCAGCAGCCAAGATATAGCGGGAGGGCCGCTGTCCGAGCAGTACTTC | CASSQDIAGGPLSEQYF
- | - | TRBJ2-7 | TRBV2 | TGTGCCAGCAGTCCTGGAAGAGGGAAGTTAGGTTCCTACGAGCAGTACTTC | CASSPGRGKLGSYEQYF
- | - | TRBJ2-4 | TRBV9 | TGTGCCAGCAGCGTAGCTGCGGGTGCGGCCACTGGGAACATTCAGTACTTC | CASSVAAGAATGNIQYF
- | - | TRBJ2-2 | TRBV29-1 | TGCAGCGTTGGCCCCAGGGCCGGGGAGCTGTTTTTT | CSVGPRAGELFF